This TCR beta chain was documented in a study of shared clonotypes between healthy human individuals. Per sorted-subset replicate PCR, input was around 200 ng DNA, representing roughly 30,000 T cell genomes. The protocol was immunoSEQ multiplex PCR, while the TCRdb copy is restricted to in-frame clones and leaves out a portion. Found here are about 2.1 million clones, around 95% of them singletons; the top ten hold more than 1.5%. V was pared by 4 bases and J by 8 bases, with 15 bases between. Germline lookup yields CDR1 SGDLS and CDR2 YYNGEE. The CDR3 sequence is 13 residues long. CD8 cells classed as naive were CD45RO-negative and positively selected for CCR7, excluding terminally differentiated effector memory CD45RA+ cells. This clone was observed a few times.

Sample: naive CD8+ T cells from PBMCs. The sequence derives from a man in his late teens or twenties in good health. Some clones in this sample may be carry-over from other donors' samples. The chain joins TRBV9 to TRBJ1-1; possible D gene TRBD1, 6 bases. CDR3 in DNA: TGTGCCAGCAGCCAAGGAGTGGGGGCCGAAGCTTTCTTT. It specifies CASSQGVGAEAFF.